The clone carrying this T cell receptor (beta chain) showed up just once. As yet, its antigen is unknown. The record originates from a study of T cell responses to AZD1222 COVID-19 vaccine. Study-level points and caveats: The study reported that nearly half of spike-specific TCRs target unmutated variant regions.

Here immunoSEQ multiplex PCR was the method, and the copy in TCRdb shows in-frame clones only, minus some. The table lists around 190,000 clones, approximately 90% of them singletons. V was trimmed by 1 base and J by 4 bases, leaving 11 bases between them. The germline gives CDR1 SGDLS, CDR2 YYNGEE. This CDR3 has 14 amino acids. Whether given at about 4 or about 12 weeks, second doses were pooled. The source of this sequence is an adult who received the AZD1222 COVID-19 vaccine. The sample in question was peripheral blood, obtained 28 days after the second AZD1222 dose. The gene calls are TRBV9 and TRBJ1-1; D gene uncertain. DNA for the CDR3: TGTGCCAGCAGCGTAACCGGGCAAGTCACTGAAGCTTTCTTT. It translates to CASSVTGQVTEAFF.